The 14 T cell receptor beta chains presented below share a single source sample, sequenced in a study of T cells in Graves' hyperthyroidism and ophthalmopathy. RNA transcripts were the template for amplifying TCR beta CDR3 regions. The HTBI primer set drove a first-round RT-PCR of the TCR CDR3. MiXCR, run by TCRdb on the multiplex PCR reads, gives a single entry per CDR3 protein. The sample carries hundreds of thousands of distinct CDR3 sequences, more than 30% recorded once. Material for sequencing was blood. The source is a man in his late teens or twenties with Graves' hyperthyroidism.

The chain employs TRBV5-1 and TRBJ1-1, with D uncertain. The CDR3 runs to 15 residues. Germline-derived CDR1 and CDR2 are SGHRS and YFSETQ. V gave up 0 bases and J gave up 0 bases, with 9 bases separating them. CDR3 sequence reads: CASSLDIRVNTEAFF. CDR3 bases: TGCGCCAGCAGCTTGGATATTCGGGTGAACACTGAAGCTTTCTTT.

The chain links TRBV24-1 to TRBJ2-7; D remains ambiguous. Trimming cost V 2 bases and J 7 bases, with 17 bases left between them. Germline V gene lookup returns CDR1 KGHDR and CDR2 SFDVKD. The CDR3 contains 15 residues. The CDR3 protein is CATSDSRSVIGEQYF. In nucleotides, the CDR3 is TGTGCCACCAGTGATTCCCGGAGCGTCATCGGAGAGCAGTACTTC.

The chain joins TRBV12-3 or TRBV12-4 to TRBJ1-5; D not certain. V lost 5 bases and J 0 bases, leaving 11 bases between the germline ends. The CDR3 has 15 residues. In DNA form, the CDR3 reads TGTGCCAGCAGTCCGGGCGGGAGTAGCAATCAGCCCCAGCATTTT. Its protein product is CASSPGGSSNQPQHF.

To note about this clonotype: Relative to the germline gene, one junction end is altered; a read error may explain this. The chain couples TRBV20-1 to TRBJ1-1, with D unclear. The germline CDR1 and CDR2 sequences are DFQATT and SNEGSKA (reference sequence). CDR3 length equals 11 residues. DNA for the CDR3: TGCGGTGCTATTGTTAACACTGAAGCTTTCTTT. Translation gives CGAIVNTEAFF.

This clonotype has only a few counts. The V call is TRBV14, the J call TRBJ1-3, with 9 nucleotides matching TRBD1. This CDR3 has 16 residues. With V trimmed by 4 bases and J by 3 bases, 7 bases remained unmatched. The germline CDR1 and CDR2 sequences are SGHDN and FVKESK. The CDR3 loop is CASSPRTGEGGNTIYF. The CDR3 DNA follows: TGTGCCAGCAGCCCCAGGACAGGGGAAGGTGGAAACACCATATATTTT.

This clonotype turned up a few times. This sequence joins TRBV19 and TRBJ2-7; 11 positions match TRBD2. Unmatched junction bases numbered 4, after V lost 3 bases and J lost 3 bases. Germline V gene sequence: CDR1 LNHDA, CDR2 SQIVND (reference sequence). The CDR3 has 15 residues. This chain's CDR3 is CASSIGLAGFYEQYF. The CDR3 DNA is TGTGCCAGTAGTATTGGACTAGCGGGTTTCTACGAGCAGTACTTC.

The V gene is TRBV11-2, the J gene TRBJ2-2, with D possibly matching TRBD2 (6 bases). Trimming pared 8 bases from V and 4 bases from J, leaving 17 bases between. Germline V lookup: CDR1 SGHAT, CDR2 FQNNGV. CDR3 length: 15 residues. The CDR3 bases are TGTGCCAGCTCCCCGTTCTTGGGGGGCACCGGGGAGCTGTTTTTT. The encoded protein is CASSPFLGGTGELFF.

The chain couples TRBV7-2 to TRBJ1-5, with D maybe TRBD1 (5 bases). The CDR3 has 16 amino acids. Germline CDR1 SGHTA, CDR2 FQGNSA. Trimming took off 1 base at V and 6 bases at J, with 16 bases between the two ends. CDR3 coding DNA: TGTGCCAGCAGCTTAGTCTCTAGCGGGACCGGTCAGCCCCAGCATTTT. Its translation: CASSLVSSGTGQPQHF.

This chain links TRBV28 with TRBJ2-6, with D hard to call. The CDR3 runs to 16 residues. Germline CDR1 MDHEN, CDR2 SYDVKM. Trimming pared 8 bases from V and 0 bases from J, leaving 14 bases between. This chain's CDR3 is CASRTEDGSGANVLTF. CDR3 sequence (DNA): TGTGCCAGCCGCACCGAGGATGGCTCTGGGGCCAACGTCCTGACTTTC.

The chain is built from TRBV5-6 and TRBJ2-2; D is uncertain. Trimming pared 6 bases from V and 0 bases from J, leaving 18 bases between. Germline V gives CDR1 SGHDT, CDR2 YYEEEE. The CDR3 contains 17 residues. The CDR3 DNA is TGTGCCAGCACCTCACTGGAAAGCCAGTCGAACACCGGGGAGCTGTTTTTT. Residues: CASTSLESQSNTGELFF.

CDR3: CASSPGTGAETEAFF. The CDR3 DNA follows: TGTGCCAGCAGCCCTGGGACAGGGGCGGAGACTGAAGCTTTCTTT. The chain links TRBV10-3 to TRBJ1-1; 10 bases line up with TRBD1. J gave up 5 bases and V 10 bases, and 13 bases lay outside the gene matches. There are 15 residues in the CDR3. The V gene's germline CDR1 is ENHRY and CDR2 SYGVKD.

This clonotype has a count of ten or more. The chain recombines TRBV2 with TRBJ1-6; D may be TRBD1 (5 bases). V lost 8 bases, J lost 13 bases, and 21 bases lay in between. This CDR3 spans 14 amino acids. Looked up from germline, CDR1 is SNHLY and CDR2 is FYNNEI. CDR3 region: CASGDRTDSGPLHF. CDR3 nucleotides: TGTGCCAGCGGAGACCGAACGGACTCAGGGCCCCTCCACTTT. Variable domain in full (rest from reference TRBV2 and TRBJ1-6): EPEVTQTPSHQVTQMGQEVILRCVPISNHLYFYWYRQILGQKVEFLVSFYNNEISEKSEIFDDQFSVERPDGSNFTLKIRSTKLEDSAMYFCASGDRTDSGPLHFGNGTRLTVT.

The V and J genes are TRBV13 and TRBJ2-7, with TRBD2 identical over 10 bases. CDR1 PRHDT and CDR2 FYEKMQ come from the germline V gene (reference sequence). The J segment lost 7 bases and the V segment lost 5 bases, leaving 8 bases of the junction unmatched. The CDR3 is 14 residues long. CDR3 loop: CASSTSGTRREQYF. Here the CDR3 DNA reads TGTGCCAGCAGCACTAGCGGGACACGGCGGGAGCAGTACTTC.

This chain joins TRBV10-2 and TRBJ1-6, with D uncertain. V was clipped by 0 bases and J by 10 bases, with 10 bases between them. From germline, CDR1 is WSHSY and CDR2 SAAADI. The CDR3 totals 14 residues. In DNA, the CDR3 is TGCGCCAGCAGTGAGTCGAACAGCAGATCACCCCTCCACTTT. It yields the protein CASSESNSRSPLHF.